The rows below give T cell receptor beta chains drawn from one sample of a study of blood T cell repertoires in COVID-19. Sequencing was performed with immunoSEQ multiplex PCR; in TCRdb, only in-frame clones are kept and a portion is missing. The table includes tens of thousands of clones, about 83% detected once. Sequencing input: peripheral blood. These receptors were collected from a man aged 45-65 years with COVID-19, enrolled during active disease. CDR3s include the opening cysteine and the closing phenylalanine or tryptophan. D genes are given only for firm matches. Some rows have no size entry. The others give once, few or many, or a class for an expanded clone.

CDR3nt	CDR3aa	abundance	d_gene	j_gene	v_gene
TGTGCCAGCAGCGTCGGGACTAGCGGAACCAATGAGCAGTTCTTC	CASSVGTSGTNEQFF	-	TRBD2	TRBJ2-1	TRBV7-8
TGTGCCAGTAGTATTGGCAGGGGGGCGTTTTCGGGAGAGCAGTACTTC	CASSIGRGAFSGEQYF	once	-	TRBJ2-7	TRBV19
TGTGCCAGCAGTTTGCAGAGCAATCAGCCCCAGCATTTT	CASSLQSNQPQHF	-	-	TRBJ1-5	TRBV12-3/TRBV12-4
TGTGCCAGCAGTCGGGGACTAGCGGAATACAATGAGCAGTTCTTC	CASSRGLAEYNEQFF	few	TRBD2	TRBJ2-1	TRBV7-2
TGTGCCAGCTCCCCGGGGTTGGGCACTGAAGCTTTCTTT	CASSPGLGTEAFF	-	-	TRBJ1-1	TRBV18
TGTGCCAGCAGGGGGCAGGGGGCTTTTGGCTACACCTTC	CASRGQGAFGYTF	-	TRBD1	TRBJ1-2	TRBV27
TGTGCCAGTAAGGTGGTAGCGGGCGCTGTGGGGCAGTTCTTC	CASKVVAGAVGQFF	-	TRBD2	TRBJ2-1	TRBV19
TGTGCCAGCAGCCACCGGGACAGCCTCTCCTACAATGAGCAGTTCTTC	CASSHRDSLSYNEQFF	-	TRBD1	TRBJ2-1	TRBV14
TGTGCCAGCAGCTCCCAGCCCCCTCGGGGTACGCAGTATTTT	CASSSQPPRGTQYF	-	-	TRBJ2-3	TRBV5-5
TGCGCCACCGCACTAGCGGGAGTAACAGATACGCAGTATTTT	CATALAGVTDTQYF	-	TRBD2	TRBJ2-3	TRBV10-2
TGTGCCAGCAGTTACTCGAGGCAGGGGGACACTGAAGCTTTCTTT	CASSYSRQGDTEAFF	-	TRBD1	TRBJ1-1	TRBV6-5
TGTGCCAGCAGCCAGGTCTCTGGGGCCAACGTCCTGACTTTC	CASSQVSGANVLTF	-	-	TRBJ2-6	TRBV7-6
TGTGCCAGCAGGCCCGGAGTGGATAACACTGAAGCTTTCTTT	CASRPGVDNTEAFF	-	-	TRBJ1-1	TRBV7-9
TGTGCCAGCTCACTCCGGGACAGGATCATGAACACCGGGGAGCTGTTTTTT	CASSLRDRIMNTGELFF	-	TRBD1	TRBJ2-2	TRBV18